Detailed here is one TCR beta chain. TCRdb independently ran MiXCR on the RT-PCR reads; one entry per CDR3 protein. The table records 400,000 to 450,000 distinct CDR3 sequences, 15% to 20% of them present only once. CDR1 is MNHEY and CDR2 is SMNVEV in the germline V gene (reference sequence). CDR3 length: 15 amino acids. V was trimmed by 6 bases and J by 7 bases, leaving 21 bases between them. This record belongs to a study of patients and donors after allogeneic stem cell transplantation. The J gene is TRBJ1-1, the V gene TRBV27; tentatively, D is TRBD1 (5 bases). The origin of this receptor is a human donor who was either an allogeneic HSCT recipient or a stem cell or donor lymphocyte infusion donor (not recorded which). It is not recorded whose cells these are; they may come from a transplant donor. What was sequenced was blood, either unsorted or a sorted T cell fraction (not recorded which). The CDR3 DNA reads TGTGCCAGCAGCTCGGACGGCAGGGTGAAAATTGAAGCTTTCTTT. This sequence encodes CASSSDGRVKIEAFF.